The 2 T cell receptor beta chains listed next were all sequenced from one sample in a study of T cell clonality in common variable immunodeficiency. Sequencing used immunoSEQ multiplex PCR; TCRdb keeps in-frame clones, though not all of them. Singletons are absent from the sample, which has tens of thousands of clones. Sequenced sample: peripheral blood mononuclear cells. The source of these receptors is a person between 18 and 70 years old in good health.

This clone was counted ten times or more. The DNA ends 3 residues before the CDR3 does, and the rest of the CDR3 is filled in from the germline J gene. The chain couples TRBV5-6 to TRBJ1-1; 8 bases map to TRBD1. The germline V gene has CDR1 SGHDT and CDR2 YYEEEE. Germline trimming cut 3 bases from V and 4 bases from J; bases unmatched to any gene: 8. CDR3 size: 15 residues. CDR3: CASSSADRDGTEAFF. CDR3 bases read: TGTGCCAGCAGCTCCGCGGACAGGGATGGCACTGAA.

This clone was recorded many times. The read falls 3 residues short of the CDR3 end, and the missing part is taken from the germline J gene. The gene calls are TRBV6-1 and TRBJ2-3; 8 bases fit TRBD1. Trimming took 4 bases from V and 0 from J; bases not matched to a gene: 6. Germline-derived CDR1 and CDR2 are MNHNS and SASEGT. This CDR3 is built from 16 residues. CDR3 amino acids: CASSGHRGRSTDTQYF. The sequenced CDR3 bases are TGTGCCAGCAGTGGACACAGGGGGAGGAGCACAGATACG.